This entry features one TCR beta chain sequence. Its target is not known. Other DNA sequences in this sample translate to the same CDR3. Germline CDR1 and CDR2: MDHEN and SYDVKM. The length of the CDR3 is 10 residues. V lost 4 bases and J lost 7, with 2 bases in between. These data originate in a study of shared clonotypes between healthy human individuals. Study at large: Each donor had three CD4 naive, three CD4 memory, two CD8 naive and one CD8 memory plate. Study-level results: For naive CD4 cells, around 5% of clonotypes were shared across a few donors.

The authors' processing: Filtering of immunoSEQ junctional sequences could not match full-length read filtering. Profiling relied on immunoSEQ multiplex PCR, and the TCRdb table lists in-frame clones only, not all of them. V and J calls and clone size are copied from that table; D and trimming were computed from the DNA. Of about 1.5 million clones detected, 95% to 99% appear once; the ten largest clones hold roughly 0.4%. The chain has TRBV28 and TRBJ2-1; no reliable D call. What was sequenced was naive CD4+ T cells sorted from blood. Documented subset: CD45RA+ positively selected. The receptor was derived from a man aged 25-45 years in good health. In DNA form, the CDR3 reads TGTGCCAGCAGTTATAATGAGCAGTTCTTC. Residues: CASSYNEQFF.